This entry features one T cell receptor beta chain sequence. The CDR3 runs 17 residues. From germline, CDR1 is MDHEN and CDR2 SYDVKM. The V gene end was trimmed by 3 bases and the J gene end by 5 bases; junction bases not matched to a gene: 14. These data belong to a study of identical twins. Template switching added a universal primer binding site, and final cDNA carried unique molecular identifiers. One entry per CDR3 protein, called by TCRdb with MiXCR from the 5' RACE reads. The table lists 450,000 or so distinct CDR3 sequences, roughly 18% of them singletons. Among all donors, each was a healthy Caucasian.

This TCR came from a man between 50 and 59 years old in good health. V and J are TRBV28 and TRBJ2-5, with 8 bases fitting TRBD1. The sequencing input was naive T cells sorted from blood. The CDR3 sequence: CASSFGQGAEWMETQYF. The CDR3 coding sequence is TGTGCCAGCAGTTTCGGACAGGGTGCTGAATGGATGGAGACCCAGTACTTC.